The next 26 T cell receptor beta chains were all read from a single sample in a study of CD8 T cells in ankylosing spondylitis. From the 5' RACE reads, TCRdb called clonotypes with MiXCR, one entry per CDR3 protein. The sample includes over 700,000 distinct CDR3 sequences, around 20% of them seen just once. Findings of the study overall: In ankylosing spondylitis blood, a motif of roughly 8 highly homologous TCR beta variants appeared characteristic.

These receptors' targets are unknown. Material: blood, either unsorted or a sorted T cell fraction (not recorded which). The receptors originated from a male donor with ankylosing spondylitis.

This sequence joins TRBV12-3 or TRBV12-4 and TRBJ1-4, with D possibly TRBD1 on 5 matching bases. V dropped 5 bases and J dropped 5 bases, with 15 bases sitting between them. The CDR3 totals 15 residues. The DNA for the CDR3 is TGTGCCAGCAGTCGAGGGGTGGGGCGAAATGAAAAACTGTTTTTT. Amino acid sequence: CASSRGVGRNEKLFF.

This sequence joins TRBV27 and TRBJ1-1; TRBD1 is a possible D gene (6 bases). The CDR3 has 12 amino acids. The V gene lost 1 base and the J gene lost 11 bases, with 11 bases spanning the gap. From germline, CDR1 is MNHEY and CDR2 SMNVEV (reference sequence). CDR3 sequence: CASSLLGQQAFF. CDR3 DNA sequence: TGTGCCAGCAGTTTATTAGGACAGCAGGCTTTCTTT.

This clonotype was seen more than once but under ten times. V and J are TRBV7-9 and TRBJ2-3; maybe TRBD1 (5 bases). Germline V gives CDR1 SEHNR, CDR2 FQNEAQ (reference sequence). V was cut by 4 bases and J by 6 bases, with 20 bases left in between. This CDR3 comprises 16 residues. In DNA, the CDR3 is TGTGCCAGCAGCTCTATCGGCAGGGTGGCCGGCGATACGCAGTATTTT. This sequence encodes CASSSIGRVAGDTQYF.

This chain uses TRBV20-1 with TRBJ2-7, with 8 nucleotides matching TRBD2. The CDR3 is 14 residues long. Germline V CDR1 and CDR2: DFQATT, SNEGSKA (reference sequence). V shed 5 bases, J shed 0 bases, and the junction held 6 bases outside the gene matches. For the CDR3, the DNA is TGCAGTGCTGGGACTAGGAGTGGCTCCTACGAGCAGTACTTC. Amino acid sequence: CSAGTRSGSYEQYF.

This clonotype was detected many times. The rearrangement links TRBV20-1 to TRBJ2-1, with D maybe TRBD2 (6 bases). V gave up 4 bases and J gave up 8 bases, with 12 bases separating them. Germline CDR1 and CDR2: DFQATT and SNEGSKA (reference sequence). The CDR3 covers 12 residues. The CDR3 nucleotides read TGCAGTGCTACGCTGACTAGTCATGAGCAGTTCTTC. Encoded protein: CSATLTSHEQFF.

This clonotype was recorded many times. This chain joins TRBV29-1 and TRBJ2-5, with 8 bases matching TRBD2. In germline, CDR1 is SQVTM, CDR2 ANQGSEA. The V segment lost 7 bases and the J segment 0 bases; nucleotides outside the gene matches: 10. The CDR3 consists of 15 residues. The CDR3 nucleotides read TGCAGCGCTGACCCCCTTAGCGGGGACCAAGAGACCCAGTACTTC. Translating it yields CSADPLSGDQETQYF.

This clonotype was counted only a few times. The chain is built from TRBV29-1 and TRBJ2-1, with a tentative D call TRBD2 (6 bases). There are 13 residues in the CDR3. Germline V lookup: CDR1 SQVTM, CDR2 ANQGSEA. Trimming stripped 7 bases from V and 2 bases from J, with 12 bases between. CDR3 bases: TGCAGCGGGATGGGGGGTACCTACAATGAGCAGTTCTTC. It is translated as CSGMGGTYNEQFF.

The chain combines TRBV19 with TRBJ1-5; 10 bases are a match to TRBD1. V lost 7 bases and J lost 1; bases outside the gene matches: 7. The CDR3 has 16 amino acids. Germline CDR1 and CDR2: LNHDA and SQIVND (reference sequence). In nucleotides, the CDR3 is TGTGCCAGTATGTTTGGGGACAGGGGAAGCAATCAGCCCCAGCATTTT. Encoded protein: CASMFGDRGSNQPQHF.

This clonotype appeared many times. Here the CDR3 reads CASSLTGGVETQYF. The CDR3 bases are TGTGCCAGCAGTTTAACAGGGGGCGTCGAGACCCAGTACTTC. The chain joins TRBV12-3 or TRBV12-4 to TRBJ2-5; 9 bases line up with TRBD1. With V trimmed by 2 bases and J by 5 bases, 3 bases remained unmatched. There are 14 residues in the CDR3.

This clonotype was observed at least ten times. The chain carries TRBV5-6 and TRBJ1-1, with TRBD1 matching over 7 bases. The CDR3 sequence is 15 residues long. Germline CDR1 and CDR2: SGHDT and YYEEEE. V shed 4 bases, J shed 3 bases, and the junction held 9 bases outside the gene matches. CDR3 amino acids: CASSLLDRVDTEAFF. CDR3 bases: TGTGCCAGCAGCCTCCTTGACAGGGTTGACACTGAAGCTTTCTTT.

With respect to this clonotype: Just one base apart from a much larger clone, this may be a read error. The chain combines TRBV28 with TRBJ2-2; D is ambiguous. This CDR3 region has 13 residues. V was pared by 2 bases and J by 7 bases, with 8 bases between. Germline CDR1 reads MDHEN; CDR2 reads SYDVKM. CDR3 sequence: CASSLDGYGELFF. Here the CDR3 DNA reads TGTGCCAGCAGTTTAGACGGGTACGGGGAGCTGTTTTTT.

This sequence joins TRBV11-2 and TRBJ2-2, with TRBD2 matching 8 bases. Losses at the gene ends were 1 base for V and 5 bases for J; bases not matched to a gene: 3. The CDR3 spans 15 residues. Per the germline V gene, CDR1 is SGHAT and CDR2 is FQNNGV. In DNA, the CDR3 is TGTGCCAGCAGCTTAGGGACTAGCAGTACCGGGGAGCTGTTTTTT. It yields the protein CASSLGTSSTGELFF.

The chain uses TRBV29-1 and TRBJ2-1; 7 nucleotides line up with TRBD1. The trim removed 4 bases at V and 3 bases at J, leaving 6 bases unmatched. This CDR3 has 14 residues. CDR1 is SQVTM, CDR2 ANQGSEA, per germline. The CDR3 sequence is CSVGHGDSYNEQFF. In nucleotides, the CDR3 is TGCAGCGTTGGGCACGGGGACAGCTACAATGAGCAGTTCTTC.

This chain connects TRBV20-1 to TRBJ1-3; D not certain. Germline CDR1 reads DFQATT; CDR2 reads SNEGSKA (reference sequence). Trimming stripped 8 bases from V and 4 bases from J, with 9 bases between. CDR3 length: 11 residues. The CDR3 coding sequence is TGCAGTCAAAAGGGAGGAAACACCATATATTTT. Protein: CSQKGGNTIYF.

The rearrangement joins TRBV15 to TRBJ2-1; D could derive from TRBD1 or TRBD2 (6 bases each). From germline, CDR1 is LNHNV and CDR2 YYDKDF (reference sequence). This CDR3 spans 16 amino acids. The ends were cut back, 1 base at V and 0 bases at J, with 10 bases in the middle. This CDR3 reads CATSRGRGASYNEQFF. In DNA form, the CDR3 reads TGTGCCACCAGCAGAGGAAGGGGGGCCTCCTACAATGAGCAGTTCTTC.

V and J are TRBV5-1 and TRBJ2-1; D is unclear. This CDR3 comprises 17 residues. In germline, CDR1 is SGHRS, CDR2 YFSETQ. V gave up 2 bases and J gave up 1 base, with 16 bases separating them. The CDR3 sequence: CASSFGKLQGSYNEQFF. The CDR3 DNA reads as TGCGCCAGCAGCTTTGGAAAATTGCAAGGGTCCTACAATGAGCAGTTCTTC.

In this sample, this clonotype turned up many times. The chain links TRBV4-2 to TRBJ1-1; D uncertain. CDR1 and CDR2 from the germline V gene are LGHNA and YNFKEQ. The CDR3 length is 14 residues. V lost 4 bases and J 5 bases, leaving 14 bases between the germline ends. DNA of the CDR3: TGTGCCAGCAGCCCTTCTTGGGGAGGTACTGAAGCTTTCTTT. It translates to CASSPSWGGTEAFF.

The chain links TRBV7-2 to TRBJ2-5; D may be TRBD1 (6 bases). The germline gives CDR1 SGHTA, CDR2 FQGNSA. The ends were cut back, 4 bases at V and 3 bases at J, with 12 bases in the middle. The CDR3 contains 14 residues. The CDR3 region has the DNA TGTGCCAGCAGCTCCCAGGACAGTGAAGAGACCCAGTACTTC. Translation gives CASSSQDSEETQYF.

This clonotype was seen a few times. The chain links TRBV7-8 to TRBJ2-1; D might be TRBD2 (6 bases). The CDR3 is 16 amino acids. Germline values: CDR1 SGHVS, CDR2 FQNEAQ. Between the trimmed V and J ends, which lost 1 base and 4 bases, there was a span of 14 bases. The CDR3 sequence is CASSLDSGGVYNEQFF. DNA for the CDR3: TGTGCCAGCAGCTTAGATTCGGGCGGGGTGTACAATGAGCAGTTCTTC.

The sample holds a few counts of this clonotype. The chain links TRBV18 to TRBJ2-3, with D perhaps being TRBD1 or TRBD2 (5 bases each). Trimming took 2 bases from V and 2 from J, leaving 17 bases between them. Germline-derived CDR1 and CDR2 are KGHSH and LQKENI. This CDR3 has 17 amino acids. The DNA for the CDR3 is TGTGCCAGCTCACCATTAATACAGGCGACTAACACAGATACGCAGTATTTT. Amino acid sequence: CASSPLIQATNTDTQYF.

This clonotype was seen a few times. V and J are TRBV20-1 and TRBJ2-2; D unresolved. V lost 3 bases and J lost 4, with 12 bases in between. This CDR3 region has 14 residues. Looked up from germline, CDR1 is DFQATT and CDR2 is SNEGSKA (reference sequence). CDR3 region: CSARAEWGTGELFF. The CDR3 bases are TGCAGTGCTAGGGCGGAGTGGGGCACCGGGGAGCTGTTTTTT.

The J gene is TRBJ2-7, the V gene TRBV5-1; D tentatively fits TRBD1 or TRBD2 (5 bases each). V lost 3 bases, J lost 3 bases, and 19 bases lay in between. Per the germline V gene, CDR1 is SGHRS and CDR2 is YFSETQ. The CDR3 contains 16 residues. The CDR3 coding sequence is TGCGCCAGCAGCTCGAAGGCAGGGACCAAGGACTACGAGCAGTACTTC. It translates to CASSSKAGTKDYEQYF. The full variable domain, rest sourced from reference TRBV5-1 and TRBJ2-7, is KAGVTQTPRYLIKTRGQQVTLSCSPISGHRSVSWYQQTPGQGLQFLFEYFSETQRNKGNFPGRFSGRQFSNSRSEMNVSTLELGDSALYLCASSSKAGTKDYEQYFGPGTRLTVT.

This clonotype was seen a few times. The chain combines TRBV4-2 with TRBJ2-6, with D uncertain. V dropped 0 bases and J dropped 2 bases, with 8 bases sitting between them. Germline lookup yields CDR1 LGHNA and CDR2 YNFKEQ. There are 16 residues in the CDR3. CDR3 bases: TGTGCCAGCAGCCAAGATAGGCGTGCTGGGGCCAACGTCCTGACTTTC. Its translation: CASSQDRRAGANVLTF.

This clonotype has more than one count but fewer than ten. This rearrangement joins TRBV6-6 to TRBJ2-5; D gene unclear. The germline V gene has CDR1 MNHNY and CDR2 SVGAGI (reference sequence). The CDR3 runs to 13 residues. The V end lost 5 bases, the J end lost 5 bases, and 12 bases lay between the germline ends. The CDR3 loop is CASSGRIWETQYF. The DNA for the CDR3 is TGTGCCAGCAGTGGCCGGATTTGGGAGACCCAGTACTTC.

The chain is built from TRBV20-1 and TRBJ1-1, with unresolved D. The CDR3 loop spans 10 amino acids. Germline V gene sequence: CDR1 DFQATT, CDR2 SNEGSKA (reference sequence). The V end was cut by 0 bases, the J end by 5 bases, with 1 base between. CDR3 coding DNA: TGCAGTGCTAGAGAGACTGAAGCTTTCTTT. Residues: CSARETEAFF.

The chain joins TRBV5-1 to TRBJ2-1; D possibly uses TRBD1 or TRBD2 (5 bases each). The length of the CDR3 is 14 residues. Germline V gene sequence: CDR1 SGHRS, CDR2 YFSETQ. Trimming left V 3 bases short and J 9 bases short, with 16 bases between. In DNA, the CDR3 is TGCGCCAGCAGCTCCTTAGTGGGGGAGACTGAGCAGTTCTTC. Amino acids: CASSSLVGETEQFF.